This TCR beta chain originates from a study of glioma-infiltrating T cells after dendritic cell vaccination. Study details: Autologous tumor lysate-pulsed dendritic cell vaccination was given between the early 2000s and the early 2010s. Three intradermal dendritic cell vaccine injections were given every two weeks.

CDR1 and CDR2 from the germline V gene are MDHEN and SYDVKM. The germline V and J ends were trimmed by 2 bases and 2 bases, with 12 bases remaining between them. The CDR3 length is 15 residues. TCRB CDR3 was amplified from 2 ug genomic DNA or less. The protocol was immunoSEQ multiplex PCR, while the TCRdb copy is restricted to in-frame clones and leaves out a portion. This table has around 96,000 clones, 70% to 80% appearing once. The origin of this receptor is a human donor with glioblastoma. Sequenced material: blood, taken before dendritic cell vaccination. The rearrangement uses TRBV28 and TRBJ1-2; D perhaps matches TRBD1 (6 bases). CDR3 residues: CASSLPGHLNYGYTF. The CDR3 region has the DNA TGTGCCAGCAGTTTACCGGGACACCTGAACTATGGCTACACCTTC.